This T cell receptor beta chain was sequenced during a study of blood T cell repertoires in COVID-19. Turning to the study itself: The analysed material was cDNA or gDNA that came from T cells, B-cell-depleted T cells, or PBMCs.

Seattle patients were enrolled while actively infected and followed longitudinally. Original processing notes: Reference gene primer amplification gave nucleated cell count estimates. This table comes from immunoSEQ multiplex PCR, and its TCRdb copy is limited to in-frame clones, with some not included. The V and J calls and clone size come from that table; D and trimming were worked out from the DNA. The sample carries roughly 170,000 clones, roughly 84% recorded once. The ends lost 5 bases at V and 0 bases at J; junction bases unmatched: 6. CDR1 and CDR2 (germline): MNHEY, SVGAGI. CDR3 size: 15 residues.

Sequencing used peripheral blood. The TCR comes from a woman in her forties or fifties with COVID-19, enrolled during active disease. The chain combines TRBV6-5 with TRBJ1-1; TRBD1 agrees at 7 bases. The CDR3 nucleotides are TGTGCCAGCAGTCAGACAGGGACCATGAACACTGAAGCTTTCTTT. Protein product: CASSQTGTMNTEAFF.